Each of the 23 T cell receptor beta chains below was sequenced from the same sample in a study of STAT3 mutations in large granular lymphocyte leukemia. Their antigens are not known. General study points: At least one immunodominant TCR beta clonotype appeared in every T-cell large granular lymphocyte leukemia patient.

Here immunoSEQ multiplex PCR was the method, and the copy in TCRdb shows in-frame clones only, minus some. The data contain some 15,000 clones, approximately 91% of them singletons. The sequenced material came from peripheral blood mononuclear cells. These receptors all come from a woman aged 50 to 60 with T-cell large granular lymphocyte leukemia. Some clones in this sample may be carry-over from other donors' samples.

V usage is TRBV9 and J usage is TRBJ1-2; unclear D gene. Trimming stripped 7 bases from V and 4 bases from J, with 8 bases between. The CDR3 covers 11 residues. Per the germline V gene, CDR1 is SGDLS and CDR2 is YYNGEE. CDR3 amino acids: CASSQGYGYTF. The CDR3, as DNA: TGTGCCAGCTCACAAGGCTATGGCTACACCTTC.

The gene calls are TRBV27 and TRBJ2-6; D is possibly TRBD2 (6 bases). Germline CDR1 MNHEY, CDR2 SMNVEV (reference sequence). The CDR3 is made up of 15 amino acids. V lost 5 bases to trimming and J lost 2 bases, with 10 bases between them. In nucleotides, the CDR3 is TGTGCCAGCAGTCCCCGGGGGACTGGGGCCAACGTCCTGACTTTC. Translated: CASSPRGTGANVLTF.

J is TRBJ1-1 and V is TRBV18; TRBD1 aligns across 7 bases. Losses at the gene ends were 4 bases for V and 3 bases for J; bases not matched to a gene: 8. The CDR3 loop spans 15 amino acids. The germline gives CDR1 KGHSH, CDR2 LQKENI. DNA for the CDR3: TGTGCCAGCTCACGGCACCCCAGGGGGGACACTGAAGCTTTCTTT. Protein product: CASSRHPRGDTEAFF.

The V and J genes are TRBV5-1 and TRBJ2-1; D not certain. V dropped 0 bases and J dropped 6 bases, with 10 bases sitting between them. This CDR3 is built from 14 residues. CDR1 SGHRS and CDR2 YFSETQ come from the germline V gene. The CDR3 spells CASSLDGSSNEQFF. The CDR3, as DNA: TGCGCCAGCAGCTTGGATGGTAGCAGCAATGAGCAGTTCTTC.

The V and J genes are TRBV27 and TRBJ1-2, with D tentatively TRBD1 (6 bases). Looked up from germline, CDR1 is MNHEY and CDR2 is SMNVEV (reference sequence). The CDR3 sequence is 14 residues long. The ends were cut back, 6 bases at V and 6 bases at J, with 17 bases in the middle. CDR3 amino acids: CASRPGHSAHGYTF. In DNA form, the CDR3 reads TGTGCCAGCAGACCGGGACACTCCGCCCATGGCTACACCTTC.

The gene calls are TRBV9 and TRBJ2-6; D is uncertain. The CDR3 is made up of 16 amino acids. Trimming cost V 1 base and J 2 bases, with 10 bases left between them. Per germline, CDR1 SGDLS and CDR2 YYNGEE. CDR3 nucleotides: TGTGCCAGCAGCGTACGGCAATTCACTGGGGCCAACGTCCTGACTTTC. This sequence encodes CASSVRQFTGANVLTF. Combining the CDR3 with reference TRBV9 and TRBJ2-6 gives the whole variable domain DSGVTQTPKHLITATGQRVTLRCSPRSGDLSVYWYQQSLDQGLQFLIQYYNGEERAKGNILERFSAQQFPDLHSELNLSSLELGDSALYFCASSVRQFTGANVLTFGAGSRLTVL.

V and J are TRBV7-3 and TRBJ1-1; 8 positions match TRBD1. The CDR3 is made up of 12 amino acids. Trimming took 5 bases from V and 11 from J; bases not matched to a gene: 7. The V gene's germline CDR1 is SGHTA and CDR2 FQGTGA. The CDR3 is CASSGQGSGAFF. DNA for the CDR3: TGTGCCAGCAGCGGACAGGGATCTGGGGCTTTCTTT.

The rearrangement joins TRBV30 to TRBJ1-5, with 8 positions matching TRBD1. CDR3 length: 17 residues. The J segment lost 3 bases and the V segment lost 4 bases, leaving 14 bases of the junction unmatched. From germline, CDR1 is GTSNPN and CDR2 SVGIG (reference sequence). The CDR3 DNA is TGTGCCTGGACCCGCAAAGGACAGGGTAGTTCCAATCAGCCCCAGCATTTT. It is translated as CAWTRKGQGSSNQPQHF.

The V gene is TRBV7-8, the J gene TRBJ2-7, with D perhaps assigned TRBD1 or TRBD2 (5 bases each). The CDR3 consists of 13 residues. With 5 bases removed from V and 3 bases from J, the gap between germline ends came to 11 bases. The germline CDR1 and CDR2 sequences are SGHVS and FQNEAQ. For the CDR3, the DNA is TGTGCCAGCAGCCTGGGACGGGACTACGAGCAGTACTTC. Translation: CASSLGRDYEQYF.

The chain recombines TRBV18 with TRBJ2-7, with a tentative D call TRBD1 (6 bases). The CDR3 runs 15 residues. Germline-derived CDR1 and CDR2 are KGHSH and LQKENI. V shed 3 bases and J shed 4 bases, with 16 bases lying between them. The CDR3 region is CASSPQTGVVYEQYF. Written as DNA, the CDR3 is TGTGCCAGCTCACCCCAGACAGGAGTGGTTTACGAGCAGTACTTC. Together with reference TRBV18 and TRBJ2-7, the CDR3 gives the full variable domain: NAGVMQNPRHLVRRRGQEARLRCSPMKGHSHVYWYRQLPEEGLKFMVYLQKENIIDESGMPKERFSAEFPKEGPSILRIQQVVRGDSAAYFCASSPQTGVVYEQYFGPGTRLTVT.

This chain links TRBV27 with TRBJ2-1; D gene uncertain. V lost 4 bases and J lost 6, with 13 bases in between. The CDR3 extends over 14 amino acids. The V gene's germline CDR1 is MNHEY and CDR2 SMNVEV (reference sequence). CDR3 in DNA: TGTGCCAGCAGTTCTTGGGCAGGCGGCAATGAGCAGTTCTTC. It is translated as CASSSWAGGNEQFF.

The chain couples TRBV5-4 to TRBJ2-7, with TRBD2 identical over 7 bases. The ends lost 5 bases at V and 2 bases at J; junction bases unmatched: 10. The CDR3 is made up of 15 amino acids. CDR1 SGHNT and CDR2 YYREEE come from the germline V gene (reference sequence). The CDR3 DNA reads TGTGCCAGCAGTCCATCTAGCGGAAGAACCTACGAGCAGTACTTC. Protein product: CASSPSSGRTYEQYF.

The chain combines TRBV6-1 with TRBJ1-4; 7 bases map to TRBD1. Losses at the gene ends were 2 bases for V and 5 bases for J; bases not matched to a gene: 2. The CDR3 spans 14 residues. Per germline, CDR1 MNHNS and CDR2 SASEGT. CDR3: CASSEQGGNEKLFF. CDR3 coding DNA: TGTGCCAGCAGTGAACAGGGGGGGAATGAAAAACTGTTTTTT.

This chain connects TRBV5-4 to TRBJ2-2, with D unclear. V lost 1 base, J lost 4 bases, and 8 bases lay in between. This CDR3 has 14 amino acids. Germline V gene data show CDR1 as SGHNT and CDR2 as YYREEE (reference sequence). Here the CDR3 reads CASSLPLITGELFF. As DNA, the CDR3 is TGTGCCAGCAGCTTGCCCCTGATCACCGGGGAGCTGTTTTTT.

The V call is TRBV5-1, the J call TRBJ1-1; 8 nucleotides match TRBD1. Per germline, CDR1 SGHRS and CDR2 YFSETQ. The CDR3 is 16 residues long. The V and J ends lost 0 bases and 1 base, in that order; junction bases with no gene match: 5. CDR3 amino acids: CASSLGTGGKNTEAFF. In DNA form, the CDR3 reads TGCGCCAGCAGCTTGGGTACAGGGGGGAAGAACACTGAAGCTTTCTTT.

The genes are TRBV6-5 and TRBJ2-3; D is unresolved. The V end lost 2 bases, the J end lost 2 bases, and 8 bases lay between the germline ends. The length of the CDR3 is 14 residues. CDR1 and CDR2 (germline): MNHEY, SVGAGI. CDR3 loop: CASSYDTVTDTQYF. The DNA of the CDR3 is TGTGCCAGCAGTTACGACACAGTCACAGATACGCAGTATTTT.

The rearrangement links TRBV7-2 to TRBJ2-3; 7 bases fit TRBD1. This CDR3 has 13 residues. V was clipped by 5 bases and J by 6 bases; unmatched bases: 5. Germline V lookup: CDR1 SGHTA, CDR2 FQGNSA. The CDR3 DNA reads TGTGCCAGCAGCGCGTACAGGGGCGATACGCAGTATTTT. Protein product: CASSAYRGDTQYF.

This sequence joins TRBV28 and TRBJ1-5; the D gene is possibly TRBD1 (5 bases). The CDR3 sequence is 14 residues long. V lost 5 bases to trimming and J lost 4 bases, with 12 bases between them. Germline V lookup: CDR1 MDHEN, CDR2 SYDVKM. For the CDR3, the DNA is TGTGCCAGCAGTGGGGGTCTAGCGAATCAGCCCCAGCATTTT. Translated, it gives CASSGGLANQPQHF. Based on the CDR3 plus reference TRBV28 and TRBJ1-5, the full variable domain is DVKVTQSSRYLVKRTGEKVFLECVQDMDHENMFWYRQDPGLGLRLIYFSYDVKMKEKGDIPEGYSVSREKKERFSLILESASTNQTSMYLCASSGGLANQPQHFGDGTRLSIL.

V gene TRBV4-3 combines with J gene TRBJ1-2, with 7 positions matching TRBD1. The V gene end was trimmed by 4 bases and the J gene end by 7 bases; junction bases not matched to a gene: 9. The germline gives CDR1 LGHNA, CDR2 YSLEER. The CDR3 is 14 residues long. The CDR3 here is CASSPSHRGLGYTF. The CDR3 nucleotides read TGCGCCAGCAGCCCCAGTCATAGGGGGCTTGGCTACACCTTC.

This chain uses TRBV5-6 with TRBJ1-1; TRBD1 is a possible D gene (5 bases). V was cut by 0 bases and J by 1 base, with 10 bases left in between. Germline V gene lookup returns CDR1 SGHDT and CDR2 YYEEEE. CDR3 size: 15 residues. The CDR3 protein is CASSLAGRGNTEAFF. CDR3 DNA: TGTGCCAGCAGCTTGGCAGGGAGGGGGAACACTGAAGCTTTCTTT.

The rearrangement links TRBV7-2 to TRBJ1-1, with D hard to call. The germline CDR1 and CDR2 sequences are SGHTA and FQGNSA. The V end lost 5 bases, the J end lost 2 bases, and 12 bases lay between the germline ends. The CDR3 is 14 amino acids. The chain's CDR3 is CASSAQTTNTEAFF. CDR3 sequence (DNA): TGTGCCAGCAGCGCACAGACGACAAACACTGAAGCTTTCTTT.

V gene TRBV6-1 combines with J gene TRBJ2-7; 10 bases are a match to TRBD2. With 4 bases clipped from V and 2 bases from J, the junction kept 2 bases outside the gene matches. The length of the CDR3 is 14 residues. Germline loops: CDR1 MNHNS, CDR2 SASEGT. In DNA, the CDR3 is TGTGCCAGCAGTGCTGGGACTAGCGCCTACGAGCAGTACTTC. This encodes CASSAGTSAYEQYF.

The chain is built from TRBV7-2 and TRBJ2-7; D may be TRBD2 (7 bases). This CDR3 has 14 residues. V lost 6 bases and J lost 2, with 14 bases in between. Germline V gene data show CDR1 as SGHTA and CDR2 as FQGNSA. CDR3 in DNA: TGTGCCAGCAGGTGGGGGGCGGGAGCCTACGAGCAGTACTTC. This gives the protein CASRWGAGAYEQYF. The full variable domain, in which reference TRBV7-2 and TRBJ2-7 provide the parts outside the CDR3, is GAGVSQSPSNKVTEKGKDVELRCDPISGHTALYWYRQSLGQGLEFLIYFQGNSAPDKSGLPSDRFSAERTGGSVSTLTIQRTQQEDSAVYLCASRWGAGAYEQYFGPGTRLTVT.